These T cell receptor beta chains were read from a single sample in a study of technical replicates of blood from a handful of donors. Sequencing was performed with immunoSEQ multiplex PCR; in TCRdb, only in-frame clones are kept and a portion is missing. The table records 68,000 or so clones, 92% of them present only once. Sequenced material: T cells isolated from PBMCs. The source of these receptors is a human donor in good health. Both conserved end residues are part of each CDR3. D genes are given only for firm matches. Only part of the rows carry a size: once, few, many, or a class if the clone is expanded.

d_gene,j_gene,v_gene,abundance,CDR3nt,CDR3aa
TRBD1,TRBJ2-5,TRBV9,NA,TGTGCCAGCAGCGTAGCCGACAGGGGGCAAGAGACCCAGTACTTC,CASSVADRGQETQYF
TRBD1,TRBJ2-7,TRBV27,NA,TGTGCCAGCAGTTTGGGACAGGGGGACTACGAGCAGTACTTC,CASSLGQGDYEQYF
NA,TRBJ1-2,TRBV19,NA,TGTGCCAGTAGTAAGACAGCCGGCTATGGCTACACCTTC,CASSKTAGYGYTF
NA,TRBJ2-1,TRBV7-3,NA,TGTGCCAGCAGCCTCAGGGGGCGGGAGGGCCTGAATGATGAGCAGTTCTTC,CASSLRGREGLNDEQFF
NA,TRBJ2-5,TRBV28,NA,TGTGCCAGCAGTTTCATAGGACAGCCCCAAGAGACCCAGTACTTC,CASSFIGQPQETQYF
NA,TRBJ2-6,TRBV9,few,TGTGCCAGCAGCTCCAAACTGACTGGGGCCAACGTCCTGACTTTC,CASSSKLTGANVLTF
NA,TRBJ1-4,TRBV2,NA,TGTGCCAGCAGTGATGGGCAGGTTGAAACTAATGAAAAACTGTTTTTT,CASSDGQVETNEKLFF
NA,TRBJ2-1,TRBV10-1,NA,TGCGCCAGCAGTGAACGCGGAGACTCCTACAATGAGCAGTTCTTC,CASSERGDSYNEQFF
TRBD2,TRBJ2-1,TRBV7-3,NA,TGTGCCAGCAGTTTAGCGGGAGGGCCCCATGAGCAGTTCTTC,CASSLAGGPHEQFF
TRBD2,TRBJ2-1,TRBV30,NA,TGTGCCTGGAGTGACCCGGGACTAGCGGGAGCCGGGAATGAGCAGTTCTTC,CAWSDPGLAGAGNEQFF
TRBD2,TRBJ2-3,TRBV10-3,NA,TGTGCCATCATGCTAGCGGGAGGCACAGATACGCAGTATTTT,CAIMLAGGTDTQYF
NA,TRBJ1-4,TRBV6-1,NA,TGTGCCAGCAGTGAAAGCCCCGGGGGACGGGAAAAACTGTTTTTT,CASSESPGGREKLFF
TRBD1,TRBJ2-1,TRBV27,NA,TGTGCCAGCACCAGGTACCCGGGACAGGGCTATGAGCAGTTCTTC,CASTRYPGQGYEQFF
NA,TRBJ2-7,TRBV4-2,NA,TGTGCCAGCAGCCAGGGAGTAAACGAGCAGTACTTC,CASSQGVNEQYF
TRBD2,TRBJ2-3,TRBV5-1,NA,TGCGCCAGCAGCTTGGGAGCGGGAGCTAGCACAGATACGCAGTATTTT,CASSLGAGASTDTQYF
NA,TRBJ2-3,TRBV9,NA,TGTGCCAGCAGCTCAAGACTAGTCGCCCGCACAGATACGCAGTATTTT,CASSSRLVARTDTQYF
NA,TRBJ2-3,TRBV5-1,NA,TGCGCCAGCAGCTTCCCAGGGCATGGCACAGATACGCAGTATTTT,CASSFPGHGTDTQYF
NA,TRBJ1-1,TRBV7-2,NA,TGTGCCAGCAGCGTCAGTATTTACACTGAAGCTTTCTTT,CASSVSIYTEAFF
NA,TRBJ1-1,TRBV9,NA,TGTGCCAGCAGCGCCAGGGTCAACACTGAAGCTTTCTTT,CASSARVNTEAFF
NA,TRBJ2-7,TRBV19,once,TGTGCCACCTCAAGGCAGGGTTCCTACGAGCAGTACTTC,CATSRQGSYEQYF
TRBD1,TRBJ1-2,TRBV7-9,NA,TGTGCCAGCACTGACTGGGGACAGATCTATGGCTACACCTTC,CASTDWGQIYGYTF
NA,TRBJ1-4,TRBV30,NA,TGTGCCTGGAGCAGGGAAGTAGTTAATGAAAAACTGTTTTTT,CAWSREVVNEKLFF
TRBD1,TRBJ1-5,TRBV28,NA,TGTGCCAGCAGGGAGTCGACAGGGGAAACTCAGCCCCAGCATTTT,CASRESTGETQPQHF
NA,TRBJ1-2,TRBV10-3,NA,TGTGCCATCAGTGAGTCGGGGGGGACGGTCTATGGCTACACCTTC,CAISESGGTVYGYTF
NA,TRBJ2-3,TRBV5-1,NA,TGCGCCACCACGCAGGCTTCTGTCACAGATACGCAGTATTTT,CATTQASVTDTQYF
TRBD2,TRBJ2-4,TRBV2,NA,TGTGCCAGCAGTTCGCCACTAGCGGGAGGGCCTCAAGCCAAAAACATTCAGTACTTC,CASSSPLAGGPQAKNIQYF
TRBD2,TRBJ2-7,TRBV15,NA,TGTGCCACCTTGGGACTAGCGGGGCTGGGGCAGTACTTC,CATLGLAGLGQYF
TRBD2,TRBJ2-7,TRBV2,NA,TGTGCCAGCAGTGAACTAAGAACAGGACTAGCGGGAGGGCCGTCCTACGAGCAGTACTTC,CASSELRTGLAGGPSYEQYF
TRBD1,TRBJ2-7,TRBV11-2,NA,TGTGCCAGCAGCGGCACAGGGGCCCGCTACGAGCAGTACTTC,CASSGTGARYEQYF
TRBD1,TRBJ1-2,TRBV27,NA,TGTGCCAGCAGTTTAAGGCGGACAGGCGGCGGGGGCTACACCTTC,CASSLRRTGGGGYTF
TRBD2,TRBJ2-7,TRBV4-1,once,TGCGCCAGCAGCCATCGACTAGCGGGACAACTCTACGAGCAGTACTTC,CASSHRLAGQLYEQYF
NA,TRBJ2-3,TRBV7-9,NA,TGTGCCAGCAGCTTTGAGGTTGGCGGGATTCTGGGGGATACGCAGTATTTT,CASSFEVGGILGDTQYF
TRBD2,TRBJ2-3,TRBV7-3,NA,TGTGCCAGCAGCTTAATTGTGACTAGCGGTACGGATACGCAGTATTTT,CASSLIVTSGTDTQYF
NA,TRBJ1-2,TRBV6-5,once,TGTGCCAGCAGTTTACAGGCGGGAGGGGACGGCTACACCTTC,CASSLQAGGDGYTF
NA,TRBJ2-1,TRBV4-3,NA,TGCGCCAGCAGCCAAGCGGAGAACAATGAGCAGTTCTTC,CASSQAENNEQFF
NA,TRBJ2-7,TRBV28,NA,TGTGCCAGCAGTTTTCTGCCAGGGGCATACTACGAGCAGTACTTC,CASSFLPGAYYEQYF
NA,TRBJ1-3,TRBV9,NA,TGTGCCAGCAGCGTATTGGCCAGGGACACTGGAAACACCATATATTTT,CASSVLARDTGNTIYF
NA,TRBJ1-1,TRBV30,NA,TGTGCCTGGACAGGGGAATTTGCTGAAGCTTTCTTT,CAWTGEFAEAFF
TRBD1,TRBJ2-5,TRBV6-1,NA,TGTGCCAGCAGTGAAGTTCCGGGACAGGGTATTGAGACCCAGTACTTC,CASSEVPGQGIETQYF
NA,TRBJ2-2,TRBV5-1,NA,TGCGCCAGCAAAGGTTTGGAGTCCGGGGAGCTGTTTTTT,CASKGLESGELFF
TRBD2,TRBJ2-1,TRBV4-1,NA,TGCGCCAGCAGCCAAGATCCGGGACTAGGGAATGAGCAGTTCTTC,CASSQDPGLGNEQFF